This paragraph covers one T cell receptor (beta chain) sequence. Its specificity is unknown. The data derive from a study of cytomegalovirus exposure and HLA in healthy donors. This CDR3 region has 15 residues. The germline gives CDR1 SGHRS, CDR2 YFSETQ. Trimming cost V 4 bases and J 1 base; bases outside gene matches: 5. General observations from the study: Reportedly, fewer N-insertions than the roughly 700-donor mean appeared in an Asian-associated ancestry cluster in a later analysis.

Vbeta (60) and Jbeta (13) primers were used in the PCR. Here immunoSEQ multiplex PCR was the method, and the copy in TCRdb shows in-frame clones only, minus some. Here the sample spans approximately 180,000 clones, about four fifths being singletons. This receptor was obtained from a man between 18 and 29 years old in good health and CMV-seronegative. V usage is TRBV5-1 and J usage is TRBJ2-7; TRBD2 matches at 10 bases. Specimen: PBMCs. The CDR3 nucleotides read TGCGCCAGCAGCAGCCTAGCGGGGGTTTCCTACGAGCAGTACTTC. Translation: CASSSLAGVSYEQYF.